Listed below are T cell receptor beta chains from one sample, sequenced in a study of beta chain features in type 1 diabetes. TCRdb keeps only in-frame clones here, not all; method: immunoSEQ multiplex PCR. The table includes hundreds of thousands of clones, roughly 15% detected once. The sample consisted of naive CD4+ T cells from blood. The receptor set was obtained from a man in his late teens or twenties in good health. Each CDR3 is given with its conserved first and last residue.

TRBJ2-7 | TRBV5-5 | CASSRQRGASYEQYF
TRBJ1-4 | TRBV7-9 | CASRLGKPNEKLFF
TRBJ2-5 | TRBV7-9 | CASSRTNKETQYF
TRBJ1-5 | TRBV7-2 | CASSLVVGSLQPQHF
TRBJ2-1 | TRBV2 | CASSVDSQPYNEQFF
TRBJ2-5 | TRBV7-3 | CASSPGRGTQYF
TRBJ2-7 | TRBV2 | CASSERTSGTYEQYF
TRBJ2-4 | TRBV5-4 | CASSSGTSGGLGKNIQYF
TRBJ2-7 | TRBV5-1 | CASSTGGVYEQYF
TRBJ1-1 | TRBV7-3 | CASSLMRGVEAFF
TRBJ1-4 | TRBV10-3 | CAISETGQGSNEKLFF
TRBJ2-7 | TRBV10-3 | CAISESRTGSYEQYF
TRBJ2-7 | TRBV10-3 | CAISELGGILKGEQYF
TRBJ2-1 | TRBV6-1 | CASSRDYNEQFF
TRBJ2-7 | TRBV5-1 | CASSFGRDRPREQYF
TRBJ1-4 | TRBV28 | CASGSGGAESEKLFF
TRBJ2-5 | TRBV7-2 | CASSLATSAGRETQYF
TRBJ2-3 | TRBV19 | CASRVAASTDTQYF
TRBJ1-6 | TRBV11-2 | CASSSKGTENSPLHF
TRBJ2-7 | TRBV5-1 | CASSREGDLTYEQYF
TRBJ2-7 | TRBV2 | CASSRRQFNEQYF
TRBJ1-1 | TRBV30 | CAWSVLGHFTEAFF
TRBJ2-7 | TRBV28 | CASSQKTSGRREQYF
TRBJ2-7 | TRBV5-1 | CASSLRRDAYEQYF
TRBJ2-2 | TRBV2 | CAGRTGPNTGELFF
TRBJ2-7 | TRBV18 | CASSPGLGGTYEQYF
TRBJ2-2 | TRBV9 | CASSVRQGSLGNTGELFF
TRBJ1-2 | TRBV19 | CASIGTDNYGYTF
TRBJ1-5 | TRBV19 | CASSIEGDQPQHF
TRBJ1-1 | TRBV11-3 | CASSYTANTEAFF
TRBJ1-1 | TRBV18 | CASSPDRDTEAFF
TRBJ2-1 | TRBV19 | CACHSGGAWFGNEQFF
TRBJ2-7 | TRBV7-9 | CASSGSGTVVPEQYF
TRBJ2-7 | TRBV7-2 | CASSLVPSGTTYEQYF
TRBJ2-7 | TRBV7-8 | CASSLGINPYYEQYF
TRBJ2-1 | TRBV7-6 | CASSRQRETSYNEQFF
TRBJ1-2 | TRBV29-1 | CSVVSARGDNYGYTF
TRBJ2-2 | TRBV9 | CASSVLGNTGELFF
TRBJ2-3 | TRBV9 | CASSVGVADTQYF
TRBJ2-1 | TRBV9 | CASRTSGGNEQFF